A selection of T cell receptor beta chains follows, all from one sample in a study of shared clonotypes between healthy human individuals. The data were produced by immunoSEQ multiplex PCR, yet TCRdb's version contains in-frame clones alone and is incomplete. The profile shows roughly 650,000 clones, more than 95% of them singletons. The sequencing input was naive CD4+ T cells sorted from blood. These receptors were obtained from a woman aged 25 to 39 in good health. Both conserved end residues are part of each CDR3.

TRBV28	TRBJ2-7	CASRGTAKAEQYF
TRBV15	TRBJ2-1	CATSSRTYAYNEQFF
TRBV10-2	TRBJ1-5	CASRDGGQQPQHF
TRBV19	TRBJ1-2	CASSTDYRDGYTF
TRBV18	TRBJ2-7	CASSPEGIEQYF
TRBV5-1	TRBJ2-4	CASSLAPGLAKNIQYF
TRBV10-3	TRBJ1-6	CAISEPRGPLHF
TRBV7-7	TRBJ2-7	CASSLDREGEQYF
TRBV5-1	TRBJ1-2	CASSLGPGDYGYTF
TRBV21-1	TRBJ2-7	CASSKARTGGLQYF
TRBV5-8	TRBJ2-5	CASSSPNKETQYF
TRBV19	TRBJ2-2	CASTPGLPNTGELFF
TRBV27	TRBJ2-2	CASSSSPGLAGSGELFF
TRBV27	TRBJ2-1	CASSLFMLARDEQFF
TRBV5-1	TRBJ2-1	CASSLFRDTQLQPLIF
TRBV12-5	TRBJ1-1	CASGLDDRGHTEAFF
TRBV5-6	TRBJ2-7	CASSTRGTELYEQYF
TRBV27	TRBJ2-5	CASSSRLAGQETQYF
TRBV7-9	TRBJ2-1	CASRERNEQFF
TRBV6-5	TRBJ1-1	CATRGPNTEAFF
TRBV28	TRBJ2-2	CASIGGLLGAGELFF
TRBV5-1	TRBJ2-1	CASSFAESYNEQFF
TRBV2	TRBJ1-5	CASKGGGLGNQPQHF
TRBV6-6	TRBJ2-3	CASSLAGTDTQYF
TRBV19	TRBJ2-3	CASSIVGREVGTDTQYF
TRBV5-6	TRBJ2-7	CASSLEGQGATEQYF
TRBV6-5	TRBJ1-5	CASRTAPGNQPQHF
TRBV5-1	NA	CASSWEGDPYEQYF
TRBV25-1	TRBJ2-3	CASGTVTDTQYF
TRBV9	TRBJ2-7	CASSPRGQGASHEQYF
TRBV28	TRBJ2-3	CASRPTSGSIDTQYF
TRBV14	TRBJ1-1	CASSRIGMAEAFF
TRBV18	TRBJ1-1	CASSPEANTEAFF
TRBV10-1	TRBJ2-7	CASSWGREYEQYF
TRBV7-8	TRBJ2-1	CASSLGVRLTSYNEQFF
TRBV10-3	TRBJ1-4	CAISPGEGEKLFF
TRBV5-8	TRBJ1-1	CASSAGTGHVEAFF
TRBV2	TRBJ2-2	CASSGVPGGTGELFF
TRBV19	TRBJ2-2	CASRPGQLTGELFF
TRBV27	TRBJ2-7	CASSLRAGVPYEQYF
TRBV19	TRBJ1-1	CASSPMAGEAFF
TRBV28	TRBJ2-1	CASSFSARSSYNEQFF
TRBV28	TRBJ1-2	CASSLTGDAYTF
TRBV4-1	TRBJ1-4	CASSQSTRQGGIGLFF
TRBV7-8	TRBJ2-2	CASSPGTVNTGELFF
TRBV6-1	TRBJ2-7	CASSSGTGSSYEQYF
TRBV19	TRBJ2-1	CASSIPGNEQFF
TRBV15	TRBJ1-3	CATTPRGARGNTIYF
TRBV30	TRBJ1-3	CAWRTGNSGNTIYF
TRBV19	TRBJ1-4	CASSIGIGNEKLFF
TRBV9	TRBJ2-7	CASSKTSGISYEQYF
TRBV28	TRBJ2-1	CASFGTPPSYNEQFF